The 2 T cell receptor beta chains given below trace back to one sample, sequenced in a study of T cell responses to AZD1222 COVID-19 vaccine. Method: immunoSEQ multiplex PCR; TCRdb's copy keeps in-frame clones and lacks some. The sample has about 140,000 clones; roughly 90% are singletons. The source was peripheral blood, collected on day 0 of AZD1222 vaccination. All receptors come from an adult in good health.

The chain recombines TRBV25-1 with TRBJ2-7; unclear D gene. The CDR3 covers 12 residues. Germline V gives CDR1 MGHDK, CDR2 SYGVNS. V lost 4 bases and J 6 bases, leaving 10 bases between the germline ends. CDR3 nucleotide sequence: TGTGCCAGCAGTGCATTGGGGATCGAGCAGTACTTC. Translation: CASSALGIEQYF.

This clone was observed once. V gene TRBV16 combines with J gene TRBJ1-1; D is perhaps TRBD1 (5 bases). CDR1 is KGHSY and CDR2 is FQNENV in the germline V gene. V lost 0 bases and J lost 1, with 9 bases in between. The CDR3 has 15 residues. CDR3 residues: CASSQSRGQNTEAFF. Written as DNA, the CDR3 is TGTGCCAGCAGCCAATCGAGGGGTCAGAACACTGAAGCTTTCTTT. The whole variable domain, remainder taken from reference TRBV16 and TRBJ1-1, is GEEVAQTPKHLVRGEGQKAKLYCAPIKGHSYVFWYQQVLKNEFKFLISFQNENVFDETGMPKERFSAKCLPNSPCSLEIQATKLEDSAVYFCASSQSRGQNTEAFFGQGTRLTVV.